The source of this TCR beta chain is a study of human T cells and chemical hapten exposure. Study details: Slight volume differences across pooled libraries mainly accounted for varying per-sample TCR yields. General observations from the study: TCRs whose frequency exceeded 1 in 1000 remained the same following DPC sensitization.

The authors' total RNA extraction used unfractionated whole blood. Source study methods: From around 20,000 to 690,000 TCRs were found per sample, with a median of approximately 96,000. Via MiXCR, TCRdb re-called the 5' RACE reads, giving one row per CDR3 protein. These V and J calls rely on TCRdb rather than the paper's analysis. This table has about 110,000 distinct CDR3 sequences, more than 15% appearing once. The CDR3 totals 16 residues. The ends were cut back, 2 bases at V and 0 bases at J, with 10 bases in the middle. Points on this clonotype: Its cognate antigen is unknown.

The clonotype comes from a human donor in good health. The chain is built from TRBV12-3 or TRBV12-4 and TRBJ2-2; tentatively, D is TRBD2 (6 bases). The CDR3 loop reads CASSLPTSSNTGELFF. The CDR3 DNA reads TGTGCCAGCAGTTTACCGACTAGTTCGAACACCGGGGAGCTGTTTTTT.